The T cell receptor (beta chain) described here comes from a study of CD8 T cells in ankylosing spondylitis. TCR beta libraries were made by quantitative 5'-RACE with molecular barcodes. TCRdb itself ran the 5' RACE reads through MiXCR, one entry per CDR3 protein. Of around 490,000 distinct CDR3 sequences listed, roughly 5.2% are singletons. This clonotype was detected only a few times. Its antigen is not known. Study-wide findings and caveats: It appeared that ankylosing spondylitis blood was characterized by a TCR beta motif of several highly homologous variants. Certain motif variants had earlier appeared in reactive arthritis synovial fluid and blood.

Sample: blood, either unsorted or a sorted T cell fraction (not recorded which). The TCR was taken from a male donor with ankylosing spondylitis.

CDR3 in amino acids: CASSFGTSGTQETQYF. The CDR3 DNA sequence: TGCGCCAGCAGCTTTGGGACTAGCGGGACCCAAGAGACCCAGTACTTC. The chain combines TRBV5-1 with TRBJ2-5; 13 bases agree with TRBD2. CDR1 SGHRS and CDR2 YFSETQ come from the germline V gene. The CDR3 runs to 16 residues. The V gene end was trimmed by 2 bases and the J gene end by 1 base; junction bases not matched to a gene: 2.